This TCR beta chain was obtained from a study of blood T cell repertoires in COVID-19. V was pared by 0 bases and J by 8 bases, with 10 bases between. The CDR3 spans 13 residues. Germline CDR1 LGHDT, CDR2 YNNKEL (reference sequence). Clones were sequenced by immunoSEQ multiplex PCR, and TCRdb holds only the in-frame ones, with some missing. The sample has tens of thousands of clones, roughly four fifths seen once. This chain connects TRBV3-1 (or the pseudogene TRBV3-2) to TRBJ1-2; D may be TRBD1 (5 bases). Sequenced: peripheral blood. The receptor was isolated from a man aged 55 to 69 with acute or convalescent COVID-19. CDR3 nucleotide sequence: TGTGCCAGCAGCCAAGAAGGGAGGGGCGGCTACACCTTC. Amino acid sequence: CASSQEGRGGYTF.